These 29 T cell receptor beta chains originate from one sample sequenced in a study of cytomegalovirus exposure and HLA in healthy donors. It was with 60 Vbeta and 13 Jbeta primers that the PCR ran. TCRdb's copy holds only in-frame clones and misses some; the assay was immunoSEQ multiplex PCR. The sample's table shows some 200,000 clones. The material sequenced was PBMCs. All receptors derive from a boy aged 5-17 years in good health and CMV-seronegative.

The V call is TRBV6-1, the J call TRBJ1-3; D is unclear. V was pared by 3 bases and J by 4 bases, with 19 bases between. Germline-derived CDR1 and CDR2 are MNHNS and SASEGT. The CDR3 contains 17 residues. In DNA form, the CDR3 reads TGTGCCAGCAGTGATCGGATCGGGAGTTTTACAGGAAACACCATATATTTT. It specifies CASSDRIGSFTGNTIYF.

The rearrangement joins TRBV30 to TRBJ2-1, with 7 bases identical to TRBD1. With V trimmed by 0 bases and J by 10 bases, 12 bases remained unmatched. The CDR3 consists of 15 residues. Germline V gene lookup returns CDR1 GTSNPN and CDR2 SVGIG (reference sequence). The DNA for the CDR3 is TGTGCCTGGAGTGTACGACGGGACAGCCTTAGGGAGCAGTTCTTC. This sequence encodes CAWSVRRDSLREQFF.

This rearrangement joins TRBV6-8 to TRBJ2-7, with 8 bases aligning to TRBD1. The V gene's germline CDR1 is MNHGY and CDR2 SAAAGT. This CDR3 comprises 17 residues. Germline trimming cut 6 bases from V and 0 bases from J; bases unmatched to any gene: 13. This CDR3 reads CASSDPPGQGYSYEQYF. DNA for the CDR3: TGTGCCAGCAGCGATCCGCCAGGACAGGGCTACTCCTACGAGCAGTACTTC.

This chain joins TRBV21-1 and TRBJ1-2. TRBV21-1 is deemed a pseudogene. This CDR3 is built from 12 residues. The CDR3 loop is CATLREDYGYTF. CDR3 nucleotide sequence: TGTGCCACCCTTAGGGAGGACTATGGCTACACCTTC.

The chain uses TRBV6-1 and TRBJ2-3; TRBD1 agrees at 9 bases. V was clipped by 2 bases and J by 2 bases; unmatched bases: 8. Per germline, CDR1 MNHNS and CDR2 SASEGT. The CDR3 runs to 17 residues. The CDR3 region is CASSELTGTGLTDTQYF. CDR3 bases: TGTGCCAGCAGTGAACTAACCGGGACAGGGCTCACAGATACGCAGTATTTT.

The V call is TRBV5-1, the J call TRBJ1-1; 9 bases align to TRBD1. V was clipped by 4 bases and J by 1 base; unmatched bases: 5. The germline V gene encodes CDR1 SGHRS and CDR2 YFSETQ. The CDR3 extends over 15 amino acids. CDR3 loop: CASSTGQGPNTEAFF. The DNA of the CDR3 is TGCGCCAGCAGCACAGGACAGGGGCCGAACACTGAAGCTTTCTTT.

The rearrangement uses TRBV29-1 and TRBJ1-3, with 7 bases fitting TRBD1. The CDR3 runs to 14 residues. Germline V gene lookup returns CDR1 SQVTM and CDR2 ANQGSEA. After removal of 6 bases from V and 9 bases from J, the junction contained 14 bases not matched to a gene. Here the CDR3 reads CSVNAGTAAGTIYF. Written as DNA, the CDR3 is TGCAGCGTGAACGCCGGGACAGCCGCGGGCACCATATATTTT.

This chain connects TRBV28 to TRBJ2-5; no firm D call. The CDR3 covers 12 residues. V was shortened by 3 bases and J by 7 bases, with 9 bases between the two germline ends. The germline V gene has CDR1 MDHEN and CDR2 SYDVKM. CDR3 residues: CASSLVRSTQYF. The CDR3 DNA reads as TGTGCCAGCAGTTTGGTTCGGTCGACCCAGTACTTC.

The rearrangement joins TRBV27 to TRBJ1-1; D is unclear. With 4 bases removed from V and 5 bases from J, the gap between germline ends came to 17 bases. This CDR3 is built from 15 residues. Germline assignment: CDR1 MNHEY and CDR2 SMNVEV (reference sequence). The CDR3 coding sequence is TGTGCCAGCAGTTCCGCCCGGGAGGCTGATACTGAAGCTTTCTTT. As protein: CASSSAREADTEAFF.

To note about this clone: One end of the junction fails to match germline, which may point to a read error. The chain couples TRBV28 to TRBJ2-5; no reliable D call. The CDR3 has 12 amino acids. The germline CDR1 and CDR2 sequences are MDHEN and SYDVKM. CDR3 protein: CASNTPLENQYF. The CDR3 DNA follows: TGTGCCAGCAACACCCCCCTGGAGAACCAGTACTTC.

The chain joins TRBV6-5 to TRBJ2-1, with 13 bases matching TRBD2. The J segment lost 8 bases and the V segment lost 6 bases, leaving 4 bases of the junction unmatched. The CDR3 is 14 amino acids. Germline V CDR1 and CDR2: MNHEY, SVGAGI. The CDR3 DNA sequence: TGTGCCAGCAGCTGGACTAGCGGGGGATATGAGCAGTTCTTC. This encodes CASSWTSGGYEQFF.

V is TRBV7-8 and J is TRBJ2-7; 7 nucleotides align to TRBD1. CDR3 size: 16 residues. V shed 2 bases, J shed 2 bases, and the junction held 9 bases outside the gene matches. The germline V gene encodes CDR1 SGHVS and CDR2 FQNEAQ. This chain's CDR3 is CASSLKQQGRTYEQYF. For the CDR3, the DNA is TGTGCCAGCAGCTTAAAACAACAGGGGCGGACCTACGAGCAGTACTTC.

The chain is built from TRBV19 and TRBJ1-2, with D maybe TRBD1 (5 bases). The CDR3 is 13 amino acids. The V gene lost 5 bases and the J gene lost 7 bases, with 14 bases spanning the gap. Germline V lookup: CDR1 LNHDA, CDR2 SQIVND (reference sequence). CDR3 coding DNA: TGTGCCAGTAGTGCCCCGGACACTTCTGGCTACACCTTC. Translated: CASSAPDTSGYTF.

The chain couples TRBV27 to TRBJ1-2; no definite D call. In germline, CDR1 is MNHEY, CDR2 SMNVEV (reference sequence). Trimming shortened V by 4 bases and J by 7 bases, and 16 bases separated the two germline ends. The length of the CDR3 is 14 residues. DNA for the CDR3: TGTGCCAGCAGTTCCCCCATCAGGTCGAGTGGCTACACCTTC. It yields the protein CASSSPIRSSGYTF.

The chain is built from TRBV28 and TRBJ2-1, with 12 bases identical to TRBD2. CDR3 length equals 17 residues. V lost 4 bases to trimming and J lost 0 bases; unmatched junction nucleotides: 4. The V gene's germline CDR1 is MDHEN and CDR2 SYDVKM. CDR3 sequence (DNA): TGTGCCAGCAGTTCCCGACTAGCGGGGGTCTCCTACAATGAGCAGTTCTTC. Encoded protein: CASSSRLAGVSYNEQFF.

Details on this clone: The sample carries other DNA sequences with the same CDR3. V usage is TRBV30 and J usage is TRBJ2-5; 10 bases fit TRBD1. Trimming cost V 0 bases and J 5 bases; bases outside gene matches: 6. Germline CDR1 reads GTSNPN; CDR2 reads SVGIG (reference sequence). CDR3 length: 15 amino acids. The CDR3: CAWSVRDRGLETQYF. The CDR3 region has the DNA TGTGCCTGGAGTGTTCGAGACAGGGGGCTTGAGACCCAGTACTTC.

The rearrangement joins TRBV11-1 to TRBJ2-1; D may be TRBD1 (6 bases). V shed 5 bases and J shed 3 bases, with 11 bases lying between them. The CDR3 length is 14 residues. Per germline, CDR1 SGHAT and CDR2 FQDESV (reference sequence). The CDR3 is CASSLMGHYNEQFF. The CDR3 nucleotides are TGTGCCAGCAGCCTAATGGGACACTACAATGAGCAGTTCTTC.

The rearrangement links TRBV5-4 to TRBJ1-2; a weak D match, TRBD1 (6 bases). Germline CDR1 is SGHNT and CDR2 is YYREEE (reference sequence). The CDR3 length is 16 residues. Trimming cost V 0 bases and J 4 bases, with 16 bases left between them. The CDR3 DNA is TGTGCCAGCAGCTTGGCCGACAGGCTTTCCCCCTATGGCTACACCTTC. This sequence encodes CASSLADRLSPYGYTF.

The chain combines TRBV4-1 with TRBJ2-7; D possibly corresponds to TRBD1 (5 bases). The CDR3 sequence is 15 residues long. The V gene lost 8 bases and the J gene lost 1 base, with 18 bases spanning the gap. The germline V gene encodes CDR1 MGHRA and CDR2 YSYEKL. The CDR3, as DNA: TGCGCCAGCGCACAAGCAACCACAGGTTCCTACGAGCAGTACTTC. Translated: CASAQATTGSYEQYF.

This chain joins TRBV25-1 and TRBJ1-2, with a tentative D call TRBD1 (5 bases). The CDR3 is made up of 14 amino acids. V was trimmed by 6 bases and J by 2 bases, leaving 13 bases between them. Germline lookup yields CDR1 MGHDK and CDR2 SYGVNS. The DNA of the CDR3 is TGTGCCAGCAGAATGGGGGGGGTGAACTATGGCTACACCTTC. As protein: CASRMGGVNYGYTF.

Concerning this clone: This specimen includes other DNA sequences encoding the same CDR3. The chain links TRBV6-6 to TRBJ2-1; D not resolved. The germline gives CDR1 MNHNY, CDR2 SVGAGI (reference sequence). CDR3 length: 11 residues. V was trimmed by 5 bases and J by 7 bases, leaving 6 bases between them. CDR3 DNA: TGTGCCAGCAGTACCGGTAATGAGCAGTTCTTC. Translated, it gives CASSTGNEQFF.

The genes are TRBV11-2 and TRBJ1-5, with 8 positions matching TRBD1. The CDR3 sequence is 13 residues long. Germline CDR1 and CDR2: SGHAT and FQNNGV. V was clipped by 4 bases and J by 4 bases; unmatched bases: 0. CDR3 protein: CASSWDRNQPQHF. CDR3 in DNA: TGTGCCAGCAGCTGGGACAGGAATCAGCCCCAGCATTTT.

V and J are TRBV7-9 and TRBJ1-1; D possibly corresponds to TRBD1 (6 bases). This CDR3 region has 14 residues. V lost 4 bases and J lost 3, with 12 bases in between. The germline CDR1 and CDR2 sequences are SEHNR and FQNEAQ (reference sequence). CDR3 DNA: TGTGCCAGCAGCTCATCTACAGGGCACACTGAAGCTTTCTTT. As protein: CASSSSTGHTEAFF.

V usage is TRBV27 and J usage is TRBJ2-5; D is ambiguous. The J call could be wrong; TRBJ2-7 is a better fit for the DNA end. The CDR3 is 14 amino acids. Germline values: CDR1 MNHEY, CDR2 SMNVEV (reference sequence). The DNA for the CDR3 is TGTGCCAGCAGTTTAGGTGGCCAGGCCTACGAGCAGTACTTC. Translation: CASSLGGQAYEQYF.

V is TRBV19 and J is TRBJ2-1; 8 nucleotides agree with TRBD2. Germline CDR1 and CDR2: LNHDA and SQIVND (reference sequence). This CDR3 is built from 15 residues. Unmatched junction bases numbered 10, after V lost 4 bases and J lost 8 bases. This CDR3 is CASSSYGGAVHEQFF. The CDR3 nucleotides are TGTGCCAGTAGTAGCTACGGGGGGGCTGTACATGAGCAGTTCTTC. Together with reference TRBV19 and TRBJ2-1, the CDR3 gives the full variable domain: DGGITQSPKYLFRKEGQNVTLSCEQNLNHDAMYWYRQDPGQGLRLIYYSQIVNDFQKGDIAEGYSVSREKKESFPLTVTSAQKNPTAFYLCASSSYGGAVHEQFFGPGTRLTVL.

The V gene is TRBV4-2, the J gene TRBJ2-5; D unresolved. The tail of the sequence fits TRBJ2-7 better, so the J call may be wrong. The germline gives CDR1 LGHNA, CDR2 YNFKEQ. The CDR3 runs to 15 residues. DNA for the CDR3: TGTGCCAGCAGCCCCCGGCCCCTGGGCCCCTACGAGCAGTACTTC. Residues: CASSPRPLGPYEQYF.

This chain joins TRBV29-1 and TRBJ2-2; TRBD1 aligns across 8 bases. V gave up 7 bases and J gave up 4 bases; unmatched junction bases: 11. The CDR3 has 15 residues. Germline V lookup: CDR1 SQVTM, CDR2 ANQGSEA. For the CDR3, the DNA is TGCAGCGCTGGGAACCGGGACAGGACCACCGGGGAGCTGTTTTTT. Translated: CSAGNRDRTTGELFF.

This chain uses TRBV4-1 with TRBJ1-5; 11 nucleotides line up with TRBD1. The CDR3 runs to 16 residues. Germline lookup yields CDR1 MGHRA and CDR2 YSYEKL. V shed 1 base, J shed 1 base, and the junction held 0 bases outside the gene matches. Here the CDR3 DNA reads TGCGCCAGCAGCCAAGGGACAGGGGGCAGCAATCAGCCCCAGCATTTT. Its translation: CASSQGTGGSNQPQHF.

The chain combines TRBV13 with TRBJ1-6; a possible D gene is TRBD1 (6 bases). The CDR3 spans 15 residues. Trimming stripped 5 bases from V and 7 bases from J, with 15 bases between. CDR1 and CDR2 from the germline V gene are PRHDT and FYEKMQ (reference sequence). The CDR3: CASSPRGGGNSPLHF. CDR3 DNA sequence: TGTGCCAGCAGCCCCCGGGGAGGGGGGAATTCACCCCTCCACTTT.